This T cell receptor beta chain was identified during a study of cytomegalovirus exposure and HLA in healthy donors. Concerning this clone: Its antigen is not known.

TCRdb's table, derived via immunoSEQ multiplex PCR, lists solely in-frame clones and lacks some. The data show about 200,000 clones, roughly 83% seen once. It was the approximately 130-subject validation cohort, separate from the roughly 700-subject first cohort, to which the donors belonged. Germline CDR1 MNHEY, CDR2 SMNVEV (reference sequence). Trimming took 5 bases from V and 4 from J; bases not matched to a gene: 6. This CDR3 is 17 amino acids long. General study points: It was reportedly the case that the classifier diagnosed cytomegalovirus status with high specificity and sensitivity. Clusters of TCRs from the first cohort tended to co-occur in the 100 to 150 validation repertoires (as a later analysis found).

The chain recombines TRBV27 with TRBJ2-1; 15 nucleotides line up with TRBD2. This sequence was found in a woman aged 18-29 years in good health and CMV-seronegative. The source material was PBMCs. CDR3 sequence: CASSTGLAGGVYNEQFF. Written as DNA, the CDR3 is TGTGCCAGCAGTACTGGACTAGCGGGAGGGGTTTACAATGAGCAGTTCTTC.